These 5 T cell receptor beta chains originate from one sample sequenced in a study of blood T cell repertoires in COVID-19. The protocol was immunoSEQ multiplex PCR, while the TCRdb copy is restricted to in-frame clones and leaves out a portion. The sample contains about 200,000 clones, about 79% of which appear only once. Sequencing was carried out using peripheral blood. These receptors came from a human donor in a cohort sampled during active COVID-19.

This chain joins TRBV7-9 and TRBJ1-5; D remains ambiguous. With 2 bases removed from V and 7 bases from J, the gap between germline ends came to 15 bases. The CDR3 sequence is 15 residues long. Germline V CDR1 and CDR2: SEHNR, FQNEAQ (reference sequence). For the CDR3, the DNA is TGTGCCAGCAGCTTACGTGGGGAGAGGAAGCAGCCCCAGCATTTT. This encodes CASSLRGERKQPQHF.

This clone was found once. The chain is built from TRBV27 and TRBJ2-1; D unclear. The germline CDR1 and CDR2 sequences are MNHEY and SMNVEV (reference sequence). The CDR3 is 12 residues long. Trimming took off 6 bases at V and 9 bases at J, with 12 bases between the two ends. CDR3 nucleotide sequence: TGTGCCAGCAGCTCTAGGAATTTTGAGCAGTTCTTC. This encodes CASSSRNFEQFF.

V gene TRBV2 combines with J gene TRBJ1-1, with no clear D. V lost 4 bases to trimming and J lost 1 base, with 7 bases between them. CDR1 is SNHLY and CDR2 is FYNNEI in the germline V gene. There are 13 residues in the CDR3. The CDR3 region has the DNA TGTGCCAGCAGTGTATGGCAGAACACTGAAGCTTTCTTT. This encodes CASSVWQNTEAFF.

This clone was found once. The genes are TRBV7-6 and TRBJ2-1; maybe TRBD2 (6 bases). The germline CDR1 and CDR2 sequences are SGHVS and FNYEAQ. The CDR3 is 14 amino acids. The V and J ends lost 0 bases and 6 bases respectively, with 9 bases between them. CDR3 loop: CASSLAGGSNEQFF. CDR3 in DNA: TGTGCCAGCAGCTTAGCGGGAGGTAGCAATGAGCAGTTCTTC.

The chain combines TRBV28 with TRBJ2-6, with TRBD1 matching 9 bases. Germline trimming cut 3 bases from V and 2 bases from J; bases unmatched to any gene: 11. The length of the CDR3 is 19 residues. The germline V gene encodes CDR1 MDHEN and CDR2 SYDVKM. Written as DNA, the CDR3 is TGTGCCAGCAGTTTCCCCGGACAGGGGCGTCCCCCTGGGGCCAACGTCCTGACTTTC. Translated: CASSFPGQGRPPGANVLTF.